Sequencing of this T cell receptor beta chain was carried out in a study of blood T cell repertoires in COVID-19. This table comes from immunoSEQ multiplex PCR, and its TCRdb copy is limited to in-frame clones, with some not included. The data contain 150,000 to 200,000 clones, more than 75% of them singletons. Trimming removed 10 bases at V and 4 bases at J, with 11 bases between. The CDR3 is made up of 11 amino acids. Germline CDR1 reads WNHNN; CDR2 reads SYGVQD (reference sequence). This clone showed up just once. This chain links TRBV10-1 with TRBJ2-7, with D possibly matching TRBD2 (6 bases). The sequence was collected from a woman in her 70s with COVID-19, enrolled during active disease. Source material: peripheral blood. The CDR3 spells CATRDCYEQYF. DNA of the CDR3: TGCGCCACCAGGGACTGTTACGAGCAGTACTTC.